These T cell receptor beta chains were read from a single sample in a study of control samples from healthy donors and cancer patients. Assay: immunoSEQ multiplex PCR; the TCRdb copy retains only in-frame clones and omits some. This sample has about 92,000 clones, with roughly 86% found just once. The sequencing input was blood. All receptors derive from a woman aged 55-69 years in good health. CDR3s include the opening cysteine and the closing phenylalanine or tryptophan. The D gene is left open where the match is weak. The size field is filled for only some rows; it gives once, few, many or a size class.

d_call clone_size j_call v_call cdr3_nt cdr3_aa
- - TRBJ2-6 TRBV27 TGTGCCAGCGGGCGGTCGATGTCTGGGGCCAACGTCCTGACTTTC CASGRSMSGANVLTF
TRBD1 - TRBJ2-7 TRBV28 TGTGCCAGCAGTTTGGGGGACAGTCTCTCATACGAGCAGTACTTC CASSLGDSLSYEQYF
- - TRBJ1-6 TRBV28 TGTGCCAGCAGTCCATACGGGGAAGGGAACAATTCACCCCTCCACTTT CASSPYGEGNNSPLHF
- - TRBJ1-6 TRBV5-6 TGTGCCAGCAGCCTCCGGGGGAACGTAGAACCCCTCCACTTT CASSLRGNVEPLHF
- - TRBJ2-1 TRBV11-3 TGTGCCAGCAGCTTAGGAGTTGAGAATGAGCAGTTCTTC CASSLGVENEQFF
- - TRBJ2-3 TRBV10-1 TGCGCCAGCAGTGAGAGTCCGGGAGGCACAGATACGCAGTATTTT CASSESPGGTDTQYF
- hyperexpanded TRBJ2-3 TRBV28 TGTGCCGGTCAAGCGCCTGCCACAGATACGCAGTATTTT CAGQAPATDTQYF
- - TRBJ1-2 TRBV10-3 TGTGCCATCAGTGAGTCCCGGACTGACTATGGCTACACCTTC CAISESRTDYGYTF
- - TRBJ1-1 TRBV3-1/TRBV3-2 TGTGCCAGCAGCCAGATGGAAGGGGAAACTGAAGCTTTCTTT CASSQMEGETEAFF
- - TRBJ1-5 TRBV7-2 TGTGCCAGCAGCGCGCAGATGGGCAATCAGCCCCAGCATTTT CASSAQMGNQPQHF
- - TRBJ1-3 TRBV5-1 TGCGCCAGCAGCCCCCTCCACTCTGGAAACACCATATATTTT CASSPLHSGNTIYF
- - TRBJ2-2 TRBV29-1 TGCAGCGTTTATGTCCCAACCGGGGAGCTGTTTTTT CSVYVPTGELFF
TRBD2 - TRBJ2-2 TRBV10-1 TGCGCCAGCAACTCAGGGAGGGCAGCCGGGGAGCTGTTTTTT CASNSGRAAGELFF
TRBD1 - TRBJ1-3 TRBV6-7 TGTGCCAGCAGTTACCCCAAAAAGACACAGGGGAGGTGCTCTGGAAACACCATATATTTT CASSYPKKTQGRCSGNTIYF
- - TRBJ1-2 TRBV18 TGTGCCAGCTCACCTTTGGGACGGATCTCGACGAACTATGGCTACACCTTC CASSPLGRISTNYGYTF
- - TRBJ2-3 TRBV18 TGTGCCAGCTCTTGGGGGGCAGATACGCAGTATTTT CASSWGADTQYF
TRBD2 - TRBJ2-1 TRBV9 TGTGCCAGCAGCCCCCGGGGGACTAGTCTCCTCAATGAGCAGTTCTTC CASSPRGTSLLNEQFF
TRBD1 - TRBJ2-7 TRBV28 TGTGCCAGCAGTATGACAGGGCCGCCCTACGAGCAGTACTTC CASSMTGPPYEQYF
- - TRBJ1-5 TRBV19 TGTGCCAGTAGTATAGAAGCGTGGGCGTATCAGCCCCAGCATTTT CASSIEAWAYQPQHF
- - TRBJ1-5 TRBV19 TGTGCCAGTACTATTATGGGAATTATTCAGCCCCAGCATTTT CASTIMGIIQPQHF
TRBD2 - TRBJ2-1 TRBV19 TGTGCCACTATCGGACTAGCGGGAGGCAATGAGCAGTTCTTC CATIGLAGGNEQFF
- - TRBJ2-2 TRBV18 TGTGCCAGCTCACCATCGGTTACGGTCGGGGAGCTGTTTTTT CASSPSVTVGELFF
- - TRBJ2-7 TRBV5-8 TGTGCCAGCAGCTTGGGGACTCATAGCTCCTACGAGCAGTACTTC CASSLGTHSSYEQYF
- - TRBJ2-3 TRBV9 TGTGCCAGCAGCCCGTGGGACAGCACAGATACGCAGTATTTT CASSPWDSTDTQYF
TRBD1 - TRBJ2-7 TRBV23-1 TGCGCCAGGGGGGCCGGGACAGGGCCCGAGCAGTACTTC CARGAGTGPEQYF
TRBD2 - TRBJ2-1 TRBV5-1 TGCGCCAGCAGCTTGGCAGGTAGCGGGAGCTACAATGAGCAGTTCTTC CASSLAGSGSYNEQFF
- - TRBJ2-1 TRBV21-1 TGTGCCAGCAGCAGGAGCGGTGGGTTCTTC CASSRSGGFF
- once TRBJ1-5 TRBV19 TGTGCCACCAGGGCCGCGGATCAGCCCCAGCATTTT CATRAADQPQHF